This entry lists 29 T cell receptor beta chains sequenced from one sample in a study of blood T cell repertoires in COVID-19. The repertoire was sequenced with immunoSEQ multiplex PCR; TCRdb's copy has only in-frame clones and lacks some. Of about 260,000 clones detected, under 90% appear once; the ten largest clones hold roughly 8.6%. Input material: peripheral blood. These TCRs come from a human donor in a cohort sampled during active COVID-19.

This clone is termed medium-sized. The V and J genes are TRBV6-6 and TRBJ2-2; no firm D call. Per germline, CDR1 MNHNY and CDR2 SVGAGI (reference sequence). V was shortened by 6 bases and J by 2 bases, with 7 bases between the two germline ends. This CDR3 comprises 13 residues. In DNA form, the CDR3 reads TGTGCCAGCAGGGCATCTAACACCGGGGAGCTGTTTTTT. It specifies CASRASNTGELFF.

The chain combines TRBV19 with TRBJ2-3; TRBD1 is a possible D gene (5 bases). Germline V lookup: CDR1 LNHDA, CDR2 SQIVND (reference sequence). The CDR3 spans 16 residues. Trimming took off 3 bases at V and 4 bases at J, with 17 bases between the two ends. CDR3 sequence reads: CASSIYVQGWSDTQYF. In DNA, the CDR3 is TGTGCCAGTAGTATTTATGTCCAGGGCTGGTCAGATACGCAGTATTTT.

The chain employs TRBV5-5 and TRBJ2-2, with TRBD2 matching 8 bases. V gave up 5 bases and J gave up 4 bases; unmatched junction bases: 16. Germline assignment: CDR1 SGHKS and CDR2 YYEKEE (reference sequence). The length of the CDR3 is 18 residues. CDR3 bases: TGTGCCAGCAGTCCAGTACGACTAGCGCTAGACTCCACCGGGGAGCTGTTTTTT. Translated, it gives CASSPVRLALDSTGELFF.

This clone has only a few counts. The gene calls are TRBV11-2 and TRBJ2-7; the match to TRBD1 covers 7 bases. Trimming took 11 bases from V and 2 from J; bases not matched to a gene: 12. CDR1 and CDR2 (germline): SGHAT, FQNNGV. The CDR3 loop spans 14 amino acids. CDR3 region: CALSHGTDTYEQYF. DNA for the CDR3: TGTGCCCTATCCCATGGGACAGACACCTACGAGCAGTACTTC.

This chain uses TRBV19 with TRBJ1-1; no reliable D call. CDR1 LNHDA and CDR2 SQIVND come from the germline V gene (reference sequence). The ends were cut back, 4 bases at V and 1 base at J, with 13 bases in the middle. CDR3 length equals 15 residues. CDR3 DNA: TGTGCCAGTAGTAGTCTCTCCGGAGGGAACACTGAAGCTTTCTTT. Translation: CASSSLSGGNTEAFF. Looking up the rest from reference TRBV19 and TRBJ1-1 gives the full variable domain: DGGITQSPKYLFRKEGQNVTLSCEQNLNHDAMYWYRQDPGQGLRLIYYSQIVNDFQKGDIAEGYSVSREKKESFPLTVTSAQKNPTAFYLCASSSLSGGNTEAFFGQGTRLTVV.

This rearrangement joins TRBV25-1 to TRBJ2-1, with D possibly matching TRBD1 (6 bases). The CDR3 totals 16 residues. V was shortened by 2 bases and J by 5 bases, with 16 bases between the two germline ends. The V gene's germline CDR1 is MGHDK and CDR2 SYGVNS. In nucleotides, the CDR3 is TGTGCCAGCAGTGAAGAGGCAGGGGCAAGGCACAATGAGCAGTTCTTC. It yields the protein CASSEEAGARHNEQFF.

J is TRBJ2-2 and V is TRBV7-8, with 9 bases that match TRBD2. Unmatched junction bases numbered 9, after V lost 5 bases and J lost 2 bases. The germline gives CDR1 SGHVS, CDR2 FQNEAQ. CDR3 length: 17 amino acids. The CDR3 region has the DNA TGTGCCAGCAGCGATAGGCGACTAGCGGACAACACCGGGGAGCTGTTTTTT. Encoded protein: CASSDRRLADNTGELFF.

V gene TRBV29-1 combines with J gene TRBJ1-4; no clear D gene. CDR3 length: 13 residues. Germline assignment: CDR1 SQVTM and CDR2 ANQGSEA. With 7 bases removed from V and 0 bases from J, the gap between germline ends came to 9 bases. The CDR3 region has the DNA TGCAGCGGGGGATATTCAACTAATGAAAAACTGTTTTTT. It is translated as CSGGYSTNEKLFF.

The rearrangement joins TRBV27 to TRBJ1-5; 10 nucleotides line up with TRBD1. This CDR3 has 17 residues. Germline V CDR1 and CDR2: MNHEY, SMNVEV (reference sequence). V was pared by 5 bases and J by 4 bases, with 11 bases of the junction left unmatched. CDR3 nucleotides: TGTGCCAGCAGTCCGGGGACAGGGGTTAGGGTAAATCAGCCCCAGCATTTT. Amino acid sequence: CASSPGTGVRVNQPQHF.

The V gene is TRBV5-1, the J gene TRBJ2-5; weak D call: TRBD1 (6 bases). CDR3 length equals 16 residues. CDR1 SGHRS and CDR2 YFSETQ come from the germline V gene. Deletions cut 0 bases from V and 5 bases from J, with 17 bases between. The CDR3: CASSLGTDYLWETQYF. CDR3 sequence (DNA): TGCGCCAGCAGCTTGGGGACAGACTACCTCTGGGAGACCCAGTACTTC.

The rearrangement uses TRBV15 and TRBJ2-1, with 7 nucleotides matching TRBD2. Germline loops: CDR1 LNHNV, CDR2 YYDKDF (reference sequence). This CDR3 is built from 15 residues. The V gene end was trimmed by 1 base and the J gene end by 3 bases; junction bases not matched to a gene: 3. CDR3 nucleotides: TGTGCCACCAGCAGAGGCCCGGGGGGCTACAATGAGCAGTTCTTC. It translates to CATSRGPGGYNEQFF.

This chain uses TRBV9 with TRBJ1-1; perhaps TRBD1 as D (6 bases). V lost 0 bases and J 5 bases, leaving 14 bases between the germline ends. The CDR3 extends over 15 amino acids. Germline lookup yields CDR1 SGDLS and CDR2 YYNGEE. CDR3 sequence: CASSVESRGATEAFF. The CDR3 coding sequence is TGTGCCAGCAGCGTAGAGAGCAGGGGAGCAACTGAAGCTTTCTTT.

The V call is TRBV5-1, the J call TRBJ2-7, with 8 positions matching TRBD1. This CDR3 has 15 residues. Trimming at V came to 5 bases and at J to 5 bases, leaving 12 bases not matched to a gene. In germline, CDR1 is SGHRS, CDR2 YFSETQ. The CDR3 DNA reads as TGCGCCAGCAGAGAAGCCGGGACAGGAGGGGACGAGCAGTACTTC. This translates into CASREAGTGGDEQYF.

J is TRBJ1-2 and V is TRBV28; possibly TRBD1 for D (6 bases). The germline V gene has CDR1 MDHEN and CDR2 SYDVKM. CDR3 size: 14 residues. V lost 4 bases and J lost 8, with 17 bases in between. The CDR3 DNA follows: TGTGCCAGCAGTTCCCCGATCCCTCAGGGGGGCTACACCTTC. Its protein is CASSSPIPQGGYTF.

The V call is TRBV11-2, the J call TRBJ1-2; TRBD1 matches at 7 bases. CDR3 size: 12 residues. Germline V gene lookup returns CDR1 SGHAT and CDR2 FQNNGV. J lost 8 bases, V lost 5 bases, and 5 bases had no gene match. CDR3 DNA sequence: TGTGCCAGCAGCCAGACAGGGTTCGGCTACACCTTC. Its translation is CASSQTGFGYTF.

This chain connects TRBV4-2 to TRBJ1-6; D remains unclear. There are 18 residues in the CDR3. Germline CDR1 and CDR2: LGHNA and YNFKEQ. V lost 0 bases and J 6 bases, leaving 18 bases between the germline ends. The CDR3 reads CASSQDRALAVTNSPLHF. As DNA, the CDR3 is TGTGCCAGCAGCCAAGATCGTGCATTGGCGGTAACTAATTCACCCCTCCACTTT.

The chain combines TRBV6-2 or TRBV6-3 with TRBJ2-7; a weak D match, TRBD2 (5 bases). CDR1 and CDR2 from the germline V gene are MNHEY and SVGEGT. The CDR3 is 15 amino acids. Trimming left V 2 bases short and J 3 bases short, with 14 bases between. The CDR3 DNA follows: TGTGCCAGCAGTTACCGACCCCAGAGCGGCTACGAGCAGTACTTC. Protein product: CASSYRPQSGYEQYF.

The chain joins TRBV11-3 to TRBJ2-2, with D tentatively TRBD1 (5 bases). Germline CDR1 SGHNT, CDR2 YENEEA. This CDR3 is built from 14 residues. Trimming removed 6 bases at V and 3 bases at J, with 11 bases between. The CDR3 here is CASSPQGYTGELFF. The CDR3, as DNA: TGTGCCAGCAGTCCGCAGGGATACACCGGGGAGCTGTTTTTT.

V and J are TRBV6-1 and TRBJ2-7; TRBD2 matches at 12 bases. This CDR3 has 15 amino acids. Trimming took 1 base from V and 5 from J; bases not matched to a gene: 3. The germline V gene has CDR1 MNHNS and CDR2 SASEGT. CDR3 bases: TGTGCCAGCAGTGAAGGGGGGACTAGCGGGCACGAGCAGTACTTC. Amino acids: CASSEGGTSGHEQYF.

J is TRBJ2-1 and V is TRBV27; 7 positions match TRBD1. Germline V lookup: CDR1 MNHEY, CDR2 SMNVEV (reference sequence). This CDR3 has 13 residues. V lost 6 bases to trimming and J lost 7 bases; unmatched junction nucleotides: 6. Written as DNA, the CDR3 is TGTGCCAGCAGAGACAGGGCGTCTAATGAGCAGTTCTTC. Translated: CASRDRASNEQFF.

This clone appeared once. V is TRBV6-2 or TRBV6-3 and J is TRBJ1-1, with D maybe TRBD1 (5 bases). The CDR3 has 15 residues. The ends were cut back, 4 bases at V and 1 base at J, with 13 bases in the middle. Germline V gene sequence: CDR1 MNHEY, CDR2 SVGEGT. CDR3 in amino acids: CASSSTAPGNTEAFF. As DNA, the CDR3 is TGTGCCAGCAGTTCGACAGCGCCGGGGAACACTGAAGCTTTCTTT.

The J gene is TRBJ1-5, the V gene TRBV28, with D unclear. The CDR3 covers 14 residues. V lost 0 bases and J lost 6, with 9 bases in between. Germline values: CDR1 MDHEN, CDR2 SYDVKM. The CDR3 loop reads CASSLWREGQPQHF. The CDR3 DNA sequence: TGTGCCAGCAGTTTATGGCGGGAGGGTCAGCCCCAGCATTTT. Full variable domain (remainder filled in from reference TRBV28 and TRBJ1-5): DVKVTQSSRYLVKRTGEKVFLECVQDMDHENMFWYRQDPGLGLRLIYFSYDVKMKEKGDIPEGYSVSREKKERFSLILESASTNQTSMYLCASSLWREGQPQHFGDGTRLSIL.

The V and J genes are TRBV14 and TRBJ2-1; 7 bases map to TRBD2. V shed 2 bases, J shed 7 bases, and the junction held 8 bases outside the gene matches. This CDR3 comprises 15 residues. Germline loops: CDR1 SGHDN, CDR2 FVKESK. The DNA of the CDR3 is TGTGCCAGCAGCCAAAACTTTGACGGGAGGAATGAGCAGTTCTTC. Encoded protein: CASSQNFDGRNEQFF.

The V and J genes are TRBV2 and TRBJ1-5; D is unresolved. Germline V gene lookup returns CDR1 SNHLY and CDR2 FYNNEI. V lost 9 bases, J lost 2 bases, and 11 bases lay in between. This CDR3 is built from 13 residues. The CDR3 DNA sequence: TGTGCCAGTTGTGGAGACGGCAATCAGCCCCAGCATTTT. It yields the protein CASCGDGNQPQHF. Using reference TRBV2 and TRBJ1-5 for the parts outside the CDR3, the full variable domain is EPEVTQTPSHQVTQMGQEVILRCVPISNHLYFYWYRQILGQKVEFLVSFYNNEISEKSEIFDDQFSVERPDGSNFTLKIRSTKLEDSAMYFCASCGDGNQPQHFGDGTRLSIL.

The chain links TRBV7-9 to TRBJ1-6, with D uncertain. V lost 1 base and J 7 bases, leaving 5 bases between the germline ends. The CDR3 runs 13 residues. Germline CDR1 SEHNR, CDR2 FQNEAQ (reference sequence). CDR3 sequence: CASSLGQNSPLHF. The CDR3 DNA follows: TGTGCCAGCAGCTTAGGGCAGAATTCACCCCTCCACTTT.

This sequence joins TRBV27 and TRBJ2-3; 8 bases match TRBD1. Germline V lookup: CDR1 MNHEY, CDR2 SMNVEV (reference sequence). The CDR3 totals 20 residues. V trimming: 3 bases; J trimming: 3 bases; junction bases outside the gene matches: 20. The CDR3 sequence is CASSFNPFPLGQGKTDTQYF. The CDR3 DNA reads TGTGCCAGCAGTTTTAACCCTTTTCCTCTCGGACAGGGAAAAACAGATACGCAGTATTTT.

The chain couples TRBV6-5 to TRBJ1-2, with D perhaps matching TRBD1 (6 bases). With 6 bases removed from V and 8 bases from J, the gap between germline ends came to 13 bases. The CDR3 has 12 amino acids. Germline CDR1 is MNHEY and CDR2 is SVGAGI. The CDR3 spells CASSPGVGGYTF. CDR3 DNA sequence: TGTGCCAGCAGCCCAGGGGTTGGCGGCTACACCTTC.

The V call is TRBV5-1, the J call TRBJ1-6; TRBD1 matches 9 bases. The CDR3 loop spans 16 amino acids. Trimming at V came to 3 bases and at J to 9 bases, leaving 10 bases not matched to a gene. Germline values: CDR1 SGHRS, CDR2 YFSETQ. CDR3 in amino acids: CASSSQGQGRGSPLHF. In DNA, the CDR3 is TGCGCCAGCAGCTCGCAGGGACAGGGTAGGGGTTCACCCCTCCACTTT.

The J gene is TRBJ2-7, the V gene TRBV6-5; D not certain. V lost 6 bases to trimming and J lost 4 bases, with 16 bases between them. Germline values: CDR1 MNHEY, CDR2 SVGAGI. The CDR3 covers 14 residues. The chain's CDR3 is CASSLKLARYEQYF. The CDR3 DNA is TGTGCCAGCAGCCTCAAGTTGGCCCGATACGAGCAGTACTTC.